A selection of T cell receptor beta chains follows, all from one sample in a study of OX40 agonist ivuxolimab in advanced cancers. Sequencing was performed with immunoSEQ multiplex PCR; in TCRdb, only in-frame clones are kept and a portion is missing. The table includes more than 7,500 clones, about 87% detected once. This specimen was CD4+ or CD8+ T cells sorted from blood, taken in a trial of the OX40 agonist ivuxolimab. The receptors here all came from an adult with an advanced solid tumor such as melanoma, head and neck, liver or kidney cancer. CDR3s include the opening cysteine and the closing phenylalanine or tryptophan. The D gene is left open where the match is weak. Only part of the rows carry a size: once, few, many, or a class if the clone is expanded.

abundance,v_gene,len,d_gene,j_gene,CDR3nt,CDR3aa
few,TRBV4-3,14,NA,TRBJ2-7,TGCGCCAGCAGCCAAGATTTGGGGGGCTACGAGCAGTACTTC,CASSQDLGGYEQYF
NA,TRBV9,13,NA,TRBJ1-1,TGTGCCAGCAGCGCGTACGAGGACACTGAAGCTTTCTTT,CASSAYEDTEAFF
NA,TRBV6-5,15,TRBD2,TRBJ2-1,TGTGCCAGCAGTTACTTAGCGGGCTCCTACAATGAGCAGTTCTTC,CASSYLAGSYNEQFF
NA,TRBV7-2,12,NA,TRBJ2-1,TGTGCCAGCAGCTTCCAATACAATGAGCAGTTCTTC,CASSFQYNEQFF
once,TRBV2,13,NA,TRBJ2-7,TGTGCCAGCAGTGAAGGCACCGCCTACGAGCAGTACTTC,CASSEGTAYEQYF
once,TRBV5-1,14,NA,TRBJ1-1,TGCGCCAGCAGCTTGTACGGGAAGAATGCTGAAGCTTTCTTT,CASSLYGKNAEAFF
NA,TRBV4-2,16,NA,TRBJ2-5,TGTGCCAGCAGCGAAGGGGAGCGCCAGTACCAAGAGACCCAGTACTTC,CASSEGERQYQETQYF
once,TRBV6-5,15,NA,TRBJ1-5,TGTGCCAGCAGTGCTGTCGGCAGTGGCAATCAGCCCCAGCATTTT,CASSAVGSGNQPQHF
NA,TRBV9,20,TRBD2,TRBJ2-1,TGTGCCAGCAGCGTAGCAAAGGTCGGCGGGAGGGCCTTCACCTACAATGAGCAGTTCTTC,CASSVAKVGGRAFTYNEQFF
NA,TRBV5-1,15,NA,TRBJ1-1,TGCGCCAGCAGCTTGGCGGGCAGGATGAACACTGAAGCTTTCTTT,CASSLAGRMNTEAFF
NA,TRBV27,14,NA,TRBJ2-1,TGTGCCAGCAGTTCAGCGGATTCCTACAATGAGCAGTTCTTC,CASSSADSYNEQFF
NA,TRBV27,13,NA,TRBJ2-5,TGTGCCAGCAGTCCCCAGGGACCGGAGACCCAGTACTTC,CASSPQGPETQYF
NA,TRBV9,16,TRBD2,TRBJ2-2,TGTGCCAGCAGCGTAAGGAGCGGGACGAACACCGGGGAGCTGTTTTTT,CASSVRSGTNTGELFF
NA,TRBV7-8,18,TRBD1,TRBJ1-3,TGTGCCAGCAGCTTCAACTACCCCGGGACAGGGATTGGAAACACCATATATTTT,CASSFNYPGTGIGNTIYF
NA,TRBV6-5,15,TRBD1,TRBJ1-2,TGTGCCAGCACCTATGGACAGGGGGCGGGCTATGGCTACACCTTC,CASTYGQGAGYGYTF
NA,TRBV4-3,15,NA,TRBJ2-7,TGCGCCAGCAGCCAAGATCAGGGGACTACCTCGGCCCAGTACTTC,CASSQDQGTTSAQYF
NA,TRBV6-5,9,NA,TRBJ2-7,TGTGCCAGCAGTTGGCCGCAGTACTTC,CASSWPQYF
NA,TRBV30,15,NA,TRBJ1-1,TGTGCCTGGAGTGTACCCGGTTGGGGGAACACTGAAGCTTTCTTT,CAWSVPGWGNTEAFF
once,TRBV4-3,14,NA,TRBJ2-7,TGCGCCAGCAGCCAAGGGCAGGGATCCTACGAGCAGTACTTC,CASSQGQGSYEQYF
NA,TRBV11-3,15,TRBD2,TRBJ2-1,TGTGCCAGCAGTCTGGGACTAGCGGGAGCAAATGAGCAGTTCTTC,CASSLGLAGANEQFF
few,TRBV4-1,15,TRBD1,TRBJ1-5,TGCGCCAGCAGCCAGATCACAGGGGGCAATCAGCCCCAGCATTTT,CASSQITGGNQPQHF